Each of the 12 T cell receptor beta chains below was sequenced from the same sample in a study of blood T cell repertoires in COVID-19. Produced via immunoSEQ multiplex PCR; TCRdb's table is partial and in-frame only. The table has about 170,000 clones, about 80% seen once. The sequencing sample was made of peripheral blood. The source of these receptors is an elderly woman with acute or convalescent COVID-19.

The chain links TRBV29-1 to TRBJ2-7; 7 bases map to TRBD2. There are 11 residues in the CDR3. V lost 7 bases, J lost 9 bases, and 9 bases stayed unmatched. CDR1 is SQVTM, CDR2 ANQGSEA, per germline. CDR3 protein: CSAGEGTTQYF. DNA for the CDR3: TGCAGCGCCGGGGAGGGGACGACGCAGTACTTC.

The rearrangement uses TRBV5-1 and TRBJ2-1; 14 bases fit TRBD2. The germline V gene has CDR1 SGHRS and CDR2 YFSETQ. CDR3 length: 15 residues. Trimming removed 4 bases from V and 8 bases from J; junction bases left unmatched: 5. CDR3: CASSRTSGGIDEQFF. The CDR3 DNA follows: TGCGCCAGCAGCCGGACTAGCGGGGGGATCGATGAGCAGTTCTTC. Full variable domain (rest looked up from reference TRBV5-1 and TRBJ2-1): KAGVTQTPRYLIKTRGQQVTLSCSPISGHRSVSWYQQTPGQGLQFLFEYFSETQRNKGNFPGRFSGRQFSNSRSEMNVSTLELGDSALYLCASSRTSGGIDEQFFGPGTRLTVL.

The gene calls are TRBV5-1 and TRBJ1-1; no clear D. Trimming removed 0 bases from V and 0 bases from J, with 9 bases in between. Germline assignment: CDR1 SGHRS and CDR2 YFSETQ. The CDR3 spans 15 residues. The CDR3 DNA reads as TGCGCCAGCAGCTTGGTAGCGGGCTTGAACACTGAAGCTTTCTTT. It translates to CASSLVAGLNTEAFF.

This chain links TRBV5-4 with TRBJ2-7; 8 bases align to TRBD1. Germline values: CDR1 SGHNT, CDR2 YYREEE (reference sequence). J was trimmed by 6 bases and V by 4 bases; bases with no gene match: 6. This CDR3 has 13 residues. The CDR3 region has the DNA TGTGCCAGCAGCACGGACAGGGTAGGCGAGCAGTACTTC. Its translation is CASSTDRVGEQYF.

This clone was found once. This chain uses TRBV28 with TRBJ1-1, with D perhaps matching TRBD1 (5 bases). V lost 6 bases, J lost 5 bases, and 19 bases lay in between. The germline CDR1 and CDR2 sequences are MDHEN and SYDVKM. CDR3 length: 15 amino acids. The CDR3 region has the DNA TGTGCCAGCAGGGGAGGAGGGGATCCATCGACTGAAGCTTTCTTT. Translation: CASRGGGDPSTEAFF. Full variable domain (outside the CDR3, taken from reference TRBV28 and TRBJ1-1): DVKVTQSSRYLVKRTGEKVFLECVQDMDHENMFWYRQDPGLGLRLIYFSYDVKMKEKGDIPEGYSVSREKKERFSLILESASTNQTSMYLCASRGGGDPSTEAFFGQGTRLTVV.

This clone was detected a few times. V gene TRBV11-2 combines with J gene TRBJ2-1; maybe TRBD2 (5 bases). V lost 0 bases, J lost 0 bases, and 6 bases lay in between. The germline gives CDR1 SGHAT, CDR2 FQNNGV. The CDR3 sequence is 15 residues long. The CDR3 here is CASSLDGSSYNEQFF. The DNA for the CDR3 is TGTGCCAGCAGCTTAGATGGGAGCTCCTACAATGAGCAGTTCTTC.

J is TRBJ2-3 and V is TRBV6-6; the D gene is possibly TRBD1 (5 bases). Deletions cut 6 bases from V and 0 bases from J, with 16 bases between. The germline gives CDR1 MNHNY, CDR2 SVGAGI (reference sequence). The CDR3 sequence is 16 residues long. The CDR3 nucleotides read TGTGCCAGCAGGCCCACAGGAGCAACTAGCACAGATACGCAGTATTTT. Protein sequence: CASRPTGATSTDTQYF.

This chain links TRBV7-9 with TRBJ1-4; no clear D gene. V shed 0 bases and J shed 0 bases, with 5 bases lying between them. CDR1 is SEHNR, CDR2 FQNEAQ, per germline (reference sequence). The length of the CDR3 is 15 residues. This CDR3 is CASSLAAATNEKLFF. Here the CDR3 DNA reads TGTGCCAGCAGCTTAGCGGCAGCAACTAATGAAAAACTGTTTTTT.

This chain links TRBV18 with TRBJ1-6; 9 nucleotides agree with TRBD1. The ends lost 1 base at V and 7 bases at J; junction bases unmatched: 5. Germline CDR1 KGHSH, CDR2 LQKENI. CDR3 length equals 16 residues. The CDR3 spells CASSPLGQGGNSPLHF. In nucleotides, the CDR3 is TGTGCCAGCTCACCACTGGGACAGGGCGGCAATTCACCCCTCCACTTT.

The CDR3 is CASSQDFGGFQETQYF. The CDR3 bases are TGCGCCAGCAGCCAAGATTTTGGCGGATTTCAAGAGACCCAGTACTTC. The V call is TRBV4-3, the J call TRBJ2-5, with unresolved D. Germline lookup yields CDR1 LGHNA and CDR2 YSLEER. Trimming stripped 0 bases from V and 2 bases from J, with 13 bases between. The CDR3 contains 16 residues.

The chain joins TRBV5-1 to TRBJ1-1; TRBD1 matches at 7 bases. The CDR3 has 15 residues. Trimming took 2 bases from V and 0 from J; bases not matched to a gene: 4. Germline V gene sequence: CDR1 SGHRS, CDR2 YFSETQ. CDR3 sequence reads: CASSFQGGVNTEAFF. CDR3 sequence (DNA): TGCGCCAGCAGCTTCCAGGGGGGTGTGAACACTGAAGCTTTCTTT.

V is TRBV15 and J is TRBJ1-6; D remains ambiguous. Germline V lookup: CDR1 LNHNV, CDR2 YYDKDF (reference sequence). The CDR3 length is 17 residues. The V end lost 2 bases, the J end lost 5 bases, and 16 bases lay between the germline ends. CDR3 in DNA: TGTGCCACCAGCAGATTTTCCCGAGCCATTGATAATTCACCCCTCCACTTT. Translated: CATSRFSRAIDNSPLHF.